The source of this TCR beta chain is a study of technical replicates of blood from a handful of donors. This CDR3 comprises 13 residues. Per the germline V gene, CDR1 is MNHEY and CDR2 is SVGAGI. With 2 bases removed from V and 2 bases from J, the gap between germline ends came to 6 bases. Sequencing used immunoSEQ multiplex PCR; TCRdb keeps in-frame clones, though not all of them. The profile shows approximately 87,000 clones, 91% of them singletons. The chain joins TRBV6-5 to TRBJ1-2; D is ambiguous. The sequence was obtained from a human donor in good health. Some clones in this sample may be carry-over from other donors' samples. Sequenced sample: T cells isolated from PBMCs. The CDR3 DNA sequence: TGTGCCAGCAGTTACAGCGGGAACTATGGCTACACCTTC. Its translation is CASSYSGNYGYTF.